This TCR beta chain was sequenced in a study of early T cells in non-severe SARS-CoV-2 infection. MiXCR, run by TCRdb on the 5' RACE reads, gives a single entry per CDR3 protein. Of 85,000 to 90,000 distinct CDR3 sequences listed, 14% were seen once; the top ten hold 5% to 7%. CDR1 is SGHVS and CDR2 is FQNEAQ in the germline V gene. The V and J ends lost 4 bases and 3 bases, in that order; junction bases with no gene match: 8. The CDR3 sequence is 17 residues long. Sequencing used whole blood. The receptor was isolated from an adult who was a healthcare worker with PCR-confirmed SARS-CoV-2 infection or an uninfected control (not recorded which). This rearrangement joins TRBV7-8 to TRBJ2-5, with 13 nucleotides matching TRBD2. DNA of the CDR3: TGTGCCAGCAGCTCATGGACTAGCGGGGGCCCAAAAGAGACCCAGTACTTC. Encoded protein: CASSSWTSGGPKETQYF.